Included here is one T cell receptor beta chain sequence, with context. The sample holds other DNA sequences that translate to the same CDR3. The germline V and J ends were trimmed by 5 bases and 3 bases, with 18 bases remaining between them. This CDR3 is 15 amino acids long. Germline CDR1 and CDR2: SGHRS and YFSETQ. The repertoire was sequenced with immunoSEQ multiplex PCR; TCRdb's copy has only in-frame clones and lacks some. The sample consists of 50,000 or so clones, about 89% of them appearing once. The data were obtained in a study of T cell changes during pregnancy in multiple sclerosis. The clonotype was recovered from a female donor in good health, enrolled as a control in a pregnancy study. The sequenced sample was CD4+ T cells from peripheral blood mononuclear cells, obtained after pregnancy. This chain joins TRBV5-1 and TRBJ2-7; the D gene is possibly TRBD1 (5 bases). In DNA form, the CDR3 reads TGCGCCAGCAGGGGAATAGGACAAGGTCACTACGAGCAGTACTTC. Translated, it gives CASRGIGQGHYEQYF.